This passage covers 15 T cell receptor beta chains from one sample sequenced in a study of blood T cell repertoires in COVID-19. Measured with immunoSEQ multiplex PCR; TCRdb has only the in-frame clones, and not every one. This table holds 50,000 to 75,000 clones, about 86% found once. Sequencing was done on a sample of peripheral blood. The source is an elderly woman with active or convalescent COVID-19.

The rearrangement links TRBV20-1 to TRBJ2-7; D possibly matches TRBD1 or TRBD2 (6 bases each). Germline values: CDR1 DFQATT, CDR2 SNEGSKA (reference sequence). The CDR3 sequence is 14 residues long. Between the trimmed V and J ends, which lost 3 bases and 4 bases, there was a span of 16 bases. The CDR3 sequence: CSASGGLRVYEQYF. In DNA form, the CDR3 reads TGCAGTGCTAGTGGGGGGCTACGGGTGTACGAGCAGTACTTC.

The chain joins TRBV9 to TRBJ1-1; no reliable D call. The CDR3 runs 13 residues. Trimming shortened V by 4 bases and J by 5 bases, and 12 bases separated the two germline ends. Germline lookup yields CDR1 SGDLS and CDR2 YYNGEE. CDR3 loop: CASSQQGGTEAFF. As DNA, the CDR3 is TGTGCCAGCAGCCAACAAGGAGGGACTGAAGCTTTCTTT.

V usage is TRBV7-2 and J usage is TRBJ2-7; 10 bases map to TRBD2. CDR1 is SGHTA, CDR2 FQGNSA, per germline. V lost 4 bases and J lost 4; bases outside the gene matches: 4. The CDR3 has 14 residues. The chain's CDR3 is CASSSLAGGYEQYF. The CDR3 DNA reads TGTGCCAGCAGCTCCTTAGCGGGGGGTTACGAGCAGTACTTC.

The V call is TRBV6-5, the J call TRBJ1-5, with D perhaps matching TRBD1 (5 bases). The germline V gene encodes CDR1 MNHEY and CDR2 SVGAGI. CDR3 length equals 14 residues. The V and J ends lost 8 bases and 2 bases respectively, with 13 bases between them. The CDR3 is CASDPLTGNQPQHF. The DNA of the CDR3 is TGTGCCAGCGATCCGTTGACAGGCAATCAGCCCCAGCATTTT.

This clone was observed a handful of times. The chain carries TRBV4-3 and TRBJ1-1; D is possibly TRBD1 (6 bases). V was shortened by 0 bases and J by 6 bases, with 11 bases between the two germline ends. Germline V gene sequence: CDR1 LGHNA, CDR2 YSLEER. This CDR3 region has 14 residues. CDR3 amino acids: CASSQDPRGAEAFF. CDR3 bases: TGCGCCAGCAGCCAAGATCCCAGGGGTGCTGAAGCTTTCTTT.

The V gene is TRBV5-1, the J gene TRBJ1-4; the D gene is possibly TRBD1 (5 bases). CDR3 size: 13 residues. Germline CDR1 is SGHRS and CDR2 is YFSETQ. Between the trimmed V and J ends, which lost 3 bases and 7 bases, there was a span of 10 bases. CDR3 bases: TGCGCCAGCAGCTCGGACATTGGTGAAAAACTGTTTTTT. Translation: CASSSDIGEKLFF.

This clone has a single count. V usage is TRBV7-2 and J usage is TRBJ2-7, with 7 bases aligning to TRBD1. Germline V gives CDR1 SGHTA, CDR2 FQGNSA. This CDR3 contains 14 residues. V shed 0 bases, J shed 4 bases, and the junction held 3 bases outside the gene matches. The CDR3, as DNA: TGTGCCAGCAGCTTAGCGACAGGGCCATACGAGCAGTACTTC. Amino acids: CASSLATGPYEQYF. Filled out from reference TRBV7-2 and TRBJ2-7, the complete variable domain reads GAGVSQSPSNKVTEKGKDVELRCDPISGHTALYWYRQSLGQGLEFLIYFQGNSAPDKSGLPSDRFSAERTGGSVSTLTIQRTQQEDSAVYLCASSLATGPYEQYFGPGTRLTVT.

This chain connects TRBV29-1 to TRBJ1-1; TRBD1 is a possible D gene (5 bases). CDR1 and CDR2 (germline): SQVTM, ANQGSEA. CDR3 size: 11 residues. The CDR3 reads CGSGGDTEAFF. The CDR3 DNA is TGCGGCTCCGGGGGGGACACTGAAGCTTTCTTT.

J is TRBJ1-4 and V is TRBV5-5; tentative D call: TRBD1 (6 bases). There are 17 residues in the CDR3. With 0 bases removed from V and 7 bases from J, the gap between germline ends came to 19 bases. Germline V gene data show CDR1 as SGHKS and CDR2 as YYEKEE (reference sequence). CDR3 amino acids: CASSLEGAVRGGEKLFF. The CDR3 nucleotides are TGTGCCAGCAGCTTGGAAGGGGCTGTCAGGGGCGGTGAAAAACTGTTTTTT.

The chain recombines TRBV10-3 with TRBJ1-2; 9 bases fit TRBD1. Looked up from germline, CDR1 is ENHRY and CDR2 is SYGVKD. CDR3 size: 14 residues. The trim removed 4 bases at V and 2 bases at J, leaving 2 bases unmatched. The CDR3 here is CAISGQGENYGYTF. For the CDR3, the DNA is TGTGCCATCAGTGGACAGGGGGAAAACTATGGCTACACCTTC.

This chain connects TRBV15 to TRBJ1-3, with TRBD1 matching 8 bases. The germline CDR1 and CDR2 sequences are LNHNV and YYDKDF (reference sequence). The CDR3 spans 14 residues. J lost 4 bases, V lost 1 base, and 0 bases had no gene match. The DNA of the CDR3 is TGTGCCACCAGCAGAGGGACAGGGGGAAACACCATATATTTT. Translated: CATSRGTGGNTIYF.

This clone was recorded many times. The chain carries TRBV3-1 (or the pseudogene TRBV3-2) and TRBJ2-7; weak D call: TRBD2 (5 bases). V was trimmed by 4 bases and J by 2 bases, leaving 15 bases between them. CDR3 length: 15 amino acids. Per germline, CDR1 LGHDT and CDR2 YNNKEL (reference sequence). In nucleotides, the CDR3 is TGTGCCAGCAGCCCGTGGACTGAAAGCACCTACGAGCAGTACTTC. Translated, it gives CASSPWTESTYEQYF.

The V call is TRBV12-3 or TRBV12-4, the J call TRBJ1-1, with D unclear. With 3 bases removed from V and 5 bases from J, the gap between germline ends came to 7 bases. The CDR3 totals 12 residues. The CDR3 DNA follows: TGTGCCAGCAGTTTCGGGAGAACTGAAGCTTTCTTT. Protein: CASSFGRTEAFF.

CDR3 nucleotides: TGTGCCAGCAGCTTGTATAGCGGGGGGCTTAGCACAGATACGCAGTATTTT. Translating it yields CASSLYSGGLSTDTQYF. The J gene is TRBJ2-3, the V gene TRBV5-4, with 10 bases identical to TRBD2. Looked up from germline, CDR1 is SGHNT and CDR2 is YYREEE (reference sequence). V dropped 1 base and J dropped 0; count of bases not matched to a gene: 5. CDR3 size: 17 residues.

The chain recombines TRBV6-6 with TRBJ1-6; D not resolved. V dropped 2 bases and J dropped 8 bases, with 16 bases sitting between them. This CDR3 has 16 amino acids. Per the germline V gene, CDR1 is MNHNY and CDR2 is SVGAGI (reference sequence). CDR3 sequence: CASSYEIPTPYSPLHF. The CDR3 region has the DNA TGTGCCAGCAGTTACGAGATACCTACCCCATATTCACCCCTCCACTTT.